These 20 T cell receptor beta chains were sequenced from one sample in a study of blood T cell repertoires in COVID-19. Clones were sequenced by immunoSEQ multiplex PCR, and TCRdb holds only the in-frame ones, with some missing. The sample holds approximately 91,000 clones, about 80% seen once. The sample was peripheral blood. These TCRs come from a human donor in a cohort sampled during active COVID-19.

Here the CDR3 reads CASSLAFGQGAYEQYF. The CDR3 DNA follows: TGCGCCAGCAGCTTGGCCTTTGGACAGGGGGCCTACGAGCAGTACTTC. The chain uses TRBV5-1 and TRBJ2-7; 10 bases agree with TRBD1. The V gene end was trimmed by 0 bases and the J gene end by 2 bases; junction bases not matched to a gene: 5. Germline assignment: CDR1 SGHRS and CDR2 YFSETQ. CDR3 length: 16 amino acids. The variable domain in full, with the rest retrieved from reference TRBV5-1 and TRBJ2-7, is KAGVTQTPRYLIKTRGQQVTLSCSPISGHRSVSWYQQTPGQGLQFLFEYFSETQRNKGNFPGRFSGRQFSNSRSEMNVSTLELGDSALYLCASSLAFGQGAYEQYFGPGTRLTVT.

V gene TRBV30 combines with J gene TRBJ1-1, with TRBD1 matching over 7 bases. The CDR3 has 13 residues. Looked up from germline, CDR1 is GTSNPN and CDR2 is SVGIG (reference sequence). V lost 1 base and J lost 5; bases outside the gene matches: 4. DNA for the CDR3: TGTGCCTGGAGTGCGACAGGGTGGACTGAAGCTTTCTTT. Translation gives CAWSATGWTEAFF. The whole variable domain, remainder taken from reference TRBV30 and TRBJ1-1, is SQTIHQWPATLVQPVGSPLSLECTVEGTSNPNLYWYRQAAGRGLQLLFYSVGIGQISSEVPQNLSASRPQDRQFILSSKKLLLSDSGFYLCAWSATGWTEAFFGQGTRLTVV.

The chain joins TRBV7-9 to TRBJ2-5, with 7 bases fitting TRBD2. Looked up from germline, CDR1 is SEHNR and CDR2 is FQNEAQ (reference sequence). CDR3 length: 17 amino acids. V lost 5 bases and J lost 4; bases outside the gene matches: 16. The CDR3 DNA follows: TGTGCCAGCAGCAGCCTGAGGTTCCGGGAGGCGGGAGAGACCCAGTACTTC. This encodes CASSSLRFREAGETQYF.

This chain links TRBV28 with TRBJ2-7, with 11 bases identical to TRBD1. Germline trimming cut 8 bases from V and 6 bases from J; bases unmatched to any gene: 15. CDR1 MDHEN and CDR2 SYDVKM come from the germline V gene. The CDR3 extends over 16 amino acids. The CDR3 sequence: CASSPGGTGGFREQYF. CDR3 DNA: TGTGCCAGCTCCCCCGGGGGGACAGGGGGATTTCGCGAGCAGTACTTC. Using reference TRBV28 and TRBJ2-7 for the parts outside the CDR3, the full variable domain is DVKVTQSSRYLVKRTGEKVFLECVQDMDHENMFWYRQDPGLGLRLIYFSYDVKMKEKGDIPEGYSVSREKKERFSLILESASTNQTSMYLCASSPGGTGGFREQYFGPGTRLTVT.

The chain links TRBV6-5 to TRBJ2-7; maybe TRBD1 (5 bases). CDR3 length: 16 amino acids. Germline CDR1 and CDR2: MNHEY and SVGAGI. V was cut by 4 bases and J by 1 base, with 17 bases left in between. CDR3 residues: CASSSPRTFGSYEQYF. The CDR3 bases are TGTGCCAGCAGTTCCCCGCGGACATTTGGATCCTACGAGCAGTACTTC.

This clone came up once. The chain couples TRBV10-3 to TRBJ1-1, with 9 bases identical to TRBD1. CDR1 is ENHRY and CDR2 is SYGVKD in the germline V gene. The CDR3 loop spans 12 amino acids. Trimming took 11 bases from V and 5 from J; bases not matched to a gene: 6. The CDR3 DNA follows: TGTGCCGCGGGGACAGGGAATACTGAAGCTTTCTTT. The encoded protein is CAAGTGNTEAFF.

This clone was recorded only once. The chain couples TRBV28 to TRBJ2-7, with unresolved D. Germline V lookup: CDR1 MDHEN, CDR2 SYDVKM. Trimming cost V 3 bases and J 5 bases, with 8 bases left between them. This CDR3 spans 12 amino acids. CDR3 region: CASSFHLHEQYF. CDR3 bases: TGTGCCAGCAGTTTTCACCTACACGAGCAGTACTTC.

The sample holds a few counts of this clone. This chain links TRBV5-4 with TRBJ1-6, with D tentatively TRBD1 (5 bases). The CDR3 runs 13 residues. Per germline, CDR1 SGHNT and CDR2 YYREEE (reference sequence). Trimming pared 4 bases from V and 10 bases from J, leaving 12 bases between. CDR3 DNA sequence: TGTGCCAGCAGCGTCCAGGGCGGCTCACCCCTCCACTTT. It is translated as CASSVQGGSPLHF.

The chain is built from TRBV28 and TRBJ2-7; D is possibly TRBD2 (6 bases). The CDR3 is 13 amino acids. Trimming left V 5 bases short and J 3 bases short, with 11 bases between. Germline V gene lookup returns CDR1 MDHEN and CDR2 SYDVKM. CDR3 in DNA: TGTGCCAGCAGTCGGGACTTTCTCTACGAGCAGTACTTC. Amino acids: CASSRDFLYEQYF.

The chain has TRBV3-1 (or the pseudogene TRBV3-2) and TRBJ1-4; D is unresolved. V was pared by 0 bases and J by 7 bases, with 18 bases between. Per the germline V gene, CDR1 is LGHDT and CDR2 is YNNKEL (reference sequence). The CDR3 is 17 residues long. CDR3 sequence (DNA): TGTGCCAGCAGCCAAGAGAGGGCCCTCGGGAATTTTGAAAAACTGTTTTTT. It yields the protein CASSQERALGNFEKLFF.

This chain connects TRBV18 to TRBJ1-1; D not resolved. V was pared by 3 bases and J by 1 base, with 6 bases between. The CDR3 has 13 amino acids. In germline, CDR1 is KGHSH, CDR2 LQKENI. CDR3 sequence reads: CASSPTANTEAFF. Written as DNA, the CDR3 is TGTGCCAGCTCACCTACAGCGAACACTGAAGCTTTCTTT. Based on the CDR3 plus reference TRBV18 and TRBJ1-1, the full variable domain is NAGVMQNPRHLVRRRGQEARLRCSPMKGHSHVYWYRQLPEEGLKFMVYLQKENIIDESGMPKERFSAEFPKEGPSILRIQQVVRGDSAAYFCASSPTANTEAFFGQGTRLTVV.

The chain is built from TRBV2 and TRBJ2-7; TRBD2 is a possible D gene (5 bases). Germline CDR1 reads SNHLY; CDR2 reads FYNNEI. The CDR3 sequence is 14 residues long. The germline V and J ends were trimmed by 7 bases and 6 bases, with 19 bases remaining between them. The CDR3 nucleotides read TGTGCCAGCACCCCGTACGGGAACCGAGGCGAGCAGTACTTC. Translating gives CASTPYGNRGEQYF.

V gene TRBV10-3 combines with J gene TRBJ1-2; TRBD1 is a possible D gene (6 bases). The CDR3 extends over 15 amino acids. Germline CDR1 and CDR2: ENHRY and SYGVKD. The germline V and J ends were trimmed by 5 bases and 8 bases, with 21 bases remaining between them. The CDR3 sequence is CAISRGGDSHRGYTF. The CDR3 nucleotides are TGTGCCATCAGTCGGGGGGGCGACAGTCACAGGGGCTACACCTTC.

V is TRBV7-9 and J is TRBJ1-4; D unclear. CDR1 and CDR2 (germline): SEHNR, FQNEAQ (reference sequence). V was pared by 1 base and J by 7 bases, with 16 bases between. The CDR3 sequence is 16 residues long. The CDR3 DNA sequence: TGTGCCAGCAGCTTAGGTCCGGCGCGGGAAAGTGAAAAACTGTTTTTT. As protein: CASSLGPARESEKLFF.

The chain recombines TRBV7-8 with TRBJ2-6; possible D gene TRBD1, 6 bases. CDR1 and CDR2 from the germline V gene are SGHVS and FQNEAQ. The V gene lost 5 bases and the J gene lost 4 bases, with 15 bases spanning the gap. The CDR3 has 16 residues. CDR3 sequence (DNA): TGTGCCAGCAGCAACAGGGTAACTGGGGGGGCCAACGTCCTGACTTTC. This translates into CASSNRVTGGANVLTF.

This chain links TRBV7-2 with TRBJ1-6; D possibly corresponds to TRBD1 (6 bases). The CDR3 sequence is 16 residues long. CDR1 is SGHTA, CDR2 FQGNSA, per germline. V lost 4 bases, J lost 9 bases, and 19 bases lay in between. The CDR3 loop is CASSSQAGAAGSPLHF. The CDR3 bases are TGTGCCAGCAGCTCACAGGCAGGGGCGGCGGGTTCACCCCTCCACTTT.

The chain has TRBV12-5 and TRBJ2-2; TRBD1 might be the D (6 bases). The germline gives CDR1 LGHNT, CDR2 FRNRAP. Trimming left V 3 bases short and J 4 bases short, with 9 bases between. The CDR3 is made up of 14 amino acids. The CDR3 DNA reads TGTGCTAGTGGTTTAGGGGGACCCACCGGGGAGCTGTTTTTT. It specifies CASGLGGPTGELFF.

The rearrangement links TRBV7-9 to TRBJ2-1; 11 bases are shared with TRBD2. Germline V gene lookup returns CDR1 SEHNR and CDR2 FQNEAQ (reference sequence). Losses at the gene ends were 4 bases for V and 0 bases for J; bases not matched to a gene: 2. This CDR3 comprises 16 residues. CDR3 region: CASSSTSGSSYNEQFF. The CDR3 DNA reads TGTGCCAGCAGCTCTACTAGCGGGAGCTCCTACAATGAGCAGTTCTTC. The full variable domain, its missing parts supplied by reference TRBV7-9 and TRBJ2-1, is DTGVSQNPRHKITKRGQNVTFRCDPISEHNRLYWYRQTLGQGPEFLTYFQNEAQLEKSRLLSDRFSAERPKGSFSTLEIQRTEQGDSAMYLCASSSTSGSSYNEQFFGPGTRLTVL.

The rearrangement uses TRBV7-9 and TRBJ1-1; 7 bases are shared with TRBD1. CDR1 and CDR2 from the germline V gene are SEHNR and FQNEAQ (reference sequence). Trimming at V came to 3 bases and at J to 4 bases, leaving 2 bases not matched to a gene. The CDR3 spans 13 residues. CDR3 nucleotide sequence: TGTGCCAGCAGCTTTACAGGGGCCACTGAAGCTTTCTTT. It is translated as CASSFTGATEAFF.

The chain is built from TRBV1 and TRBJ2-7; TRBD1, the table's D call, was not compared with the DNA. TRBV1 is assigned pseudogene status. This CDR3 comprises 14 residues. Written as DNA, the CDR3 is TGCACCAGCAGCCAATATTACAGCTCCTACGAGCAGTACTTC. It yields the protein CTSSQYYSSYEQYF.